Presented here are 31 T cell receptor beta chains from one specimen sequenced in a study of regulatory T cells in long-lasting Graves disease. Relying on iRepertoire HTBI primers and Arm-PCR of CDR3 regions, the team built TCR beta libraries. One entry per CDR3 protein, called by TCRdb with MiXCR from the multiplex PCR reads. Here the sample spans a few hundred thousand distinct CDR3 sequences, under 20% being singletons. Time point denoted: newly diagnosed GD, antithyroid drugs for less than 3 months. The TCR library was made from RNA that had been extracted from PBMCs in TRIzol. These data were also filed under a second study, of T cells in Graves' hyperthyroidism and ophthalmopathy.

This sample comprised peripheral blood mononuclear cells (PBMCs), obtained at new diagnosis, from a patient treated with antithyroid drugs. The receptors shown here come from a woman between 25 and 40 years old with Graves disease.

At least ten counts were recorded for this clonotype. The rearrangement joins TRBV20-1 to TRBJ1-5; the D is unclear. V lost 6 bases, J lost 7 bases, and 13 bases lay in between. CDR1 DFQATT and CDR2 SNEGSKA come from the germline V gene (reference sequence). The CDR3 contains 12 residues. Written as DNA, the CDR3 is TGCAGTGCCGCTAGCCTAAGGCAGCCCCAGCATTTT. The encoded protein is CSAASLRQPQHF.

This clonotype was picked up many times. CDR3 nucleotides: TGTGCCAGCAGCCGCAGTAGGGACGGGGGAGATGGCTACACCTTC. Protein: CASSRSRDGGDGYTF. The chain joins TRBV3-1 to TRBJ1-2, with D possibly matching TRBD1 (5 bases). With 4 bases removed from V and 6 bases from J, the gap between germline ends came to 18 bases. Germline CDR1 LGHDT, CDR2 YNNKEL (reference sequence). This CDR3 has 15 residues.

This clonotype was detected once. V usage is TRBV28 and J usage is TRBJ2-7; 7 nucleotides agree with TRBD1. J was trimmed by 3 bases and V by 5 bases; bases with no gene match: 7. The CDR3 has 14 amino acids. Germline CDR1 and CDR2: MDHEN and SYDVKM. CDR3 protein: CASSTPGQIYEQYF. In nucleotides, the CDR3 is TGTGCCAGCAGTACTCCGGGACAGATCTACGAGCAGTACTTC.

In its sample, this clonotype was seen many times. The chain combines TRBV12-3 or TRBV12-4 with TRBJ2-5; 11 bases fit TRBD1. This CDR3 has 15 amino acids. With V trimmed by 7 bases and J by 4 bases, 8 bases remained unmatched. The CDR3 DNA sequence: TGTGCCAGCACCCCCCGGACAGGGGGCTTAGAGACCCAGTACTTC. Protein product: CASTPRTGGLETQYF.

This clonotype was counted many times. The V call is TRBV12-5, the J call TRBJ2-3, with a possible D match to TRBD2 (6 bases). V lost 7 bases and J lost 6, with 14 bases in between. From germline, CDR1 is LGHNT and CDR2 FRNRAP. There are 13 residues in the CDR3. CDR3 amino acids: CASVRDSLDTQYF. In DNA form, the CDR3 reads TGTGCTAGTGTCCGGGACTCTTTGGATACGCAGTATTTT. The whole variable domain, filled in from reference TRBV12-5 and TRBJ2-3, reads DARVTQTPRHKVTEMGQEVTMRCQPILGHNTVFWYRQTMMQGLELLAYFRNRAPLDDSGMPKDRFSAEMPDATLATLKIQPSEPRDSAVYFCASVRDSLDTQYFGPGTRLTVL.

At least ten counts were recorded for this clonotype. This chain joins TRBV7-9 and TRBJ1-1; D possibly corresponds to TRBD1 (5 bases). The V gene lost 6 bases and the J gene lost 1 base, with 15 bases spanning the gap. Germline V gene sequence: CDR1 SEHNR, CDR2 FQNEAQ (reference sequence). The CDR3 has 15 amino acids. CDR3 sequence (DNA): TGTGCCAGCAGGCCTCCCTTCGACAGGAACACTGAAGCTTTCTTT. Encoded protein: CASRPPFDRNTEAFF.

This clonotype was counted ten times or more. This sequence joins TRBV18 and TRBJ1-2; TRBD1 might be the D (5 bases). The germline V gene has CDR1 KGHSH and CDR2 LQKENI. Trimming pared 6 bases from V and 5 bases from J, leaving 16 bases between. The CDR3 is 14 residues long. CDR3 DNA sequence: TGTGCCAGCTCTACCCTAGACAGACTTTATGGCTACACCTTC. Protein product: CASSTLDRLYGYTF.

This rearrangement joins TRBV6-1 to TRBJ2-3, with D perhaps matching TRBD2 (6 bases). Trimming left V 6 bases short and J 2 bases short, with 21 bases between. The CDR3 runs to 17 residues. Germline V lookup: CDR1 MNHNS, CDR2 SASEGT. CDR3 coding DNA: TGTGCCAGCAGACTAGGTCCCGGGACTCCAAACACAGATACGCAGTATTTT. Amino acid sequence: CASRLGPGTPNTDTQYF.

The chain carries TRBV7-8 and TRBJ2-1; TRBD2 aligns across 14 bases. The junction had 12 bases not matched to a gene; V was cut back by 5 bases and J by 9 bases. The length of the CDR3 is 17 residues. The V gene's germline CDR1 is SGHVS and CDR2 FQNEAQ. The CDR3 sequence: CASSPPTGTSGRAEQFF. The CDR3 nucleotides read TGTGCCAGCAGCCCGCCTACTGGGACTAGCGGGAGAGCTGAGCAGTTCTTC.

This clonotype showed up just a few times. This sequence joins TRBV10-1 and TRBJ1-1, with 9 bases fitting TRBD1. CDR3 length equals 13 residues. Germline loops: CDR1 WNHNN, CDR2 SYGVQD (reference sequence). After removal of 4 bases from V and 4 bases from J, the junction contained 1 base not matched to a gene. For the CDR3, the DNA is TGCGCCAGCAGTGTGGGACAGGGCACTGAAGCTTTCTTT. Encoded protein: CASSVGQGTEAFF.

In its sample, this clonotype was seen many times. The chain joins TRBV20-1 to TRBJ2-7, with TRBD1 matching over 9 bases. This CDR3 region has 13 residues. CDR1 and CDR2 (germline): DFQATT, SNEGSKA (reference sequence). J lost 3 bases, V lost 3 bases, and 3 bases had no gene match. The CDR3 loop is CSASRTGVYEQYF. In nucleotides, the CDR3 is TGCAGTGCTAGTAGGACAGGGGTCTACGAGCAGTACTTC.

The chain combines TRBV6-1 with TRBJ1-6; D is ambiguous. CDR1 is MNHNS, CDR2 SASEGT, per germline. CDR3 length equals 18 residues. The V end was cut by 1 base, the J end by 0 bases, with 13 bases between. CDR3 in amino acids: CASSEESRTSSYNSPLHF. As DNA, the CDR3 is TGTGCCAGCAGTGAAGAGAGCAGGACGAGCTCCTATAATTCACCCCTCCACTTT.

This clonotype was seen repeatedly, ten times or more. The chain carries TRBV7-3 and TRBJ1-1; maybe TRBD1 (5 bases). Germline V gene sequence: CDR1 SGHTA, CDR2 FQGTGA. The germline V and J ends were trimmed by 2 bases and 3 bases, with 7 bases remaining between them. The CDR3 is 13 residues long. CDR3 protein: CASSLGAYTEAFF. DNA for the CDR3: TGTGCCAGCAGCTTAGGGGCCTACACTGAAGCTTTCTTT.

Many counts were recorded for this clonotype. CDR3 amino acids: CASSRESTSTGLDEKLFF. CDR3 in DNA: TGTGCCAGCAGCCGGGAAAGCACTTCGACAGGGTTAGATGAAAAACTGTTTTTT. The V gene is TRBV7-2, the J gene TRBJ1-4; TRBD1 agrees at 7 bases. Germline CDR1 and CDR2: SGHTA and FQGNSA. This CDR3 is built from 18 residues. With V trimmed by 5 bases and J by 6 bases, 18 bases remained unmatched. The whole variable domain, remainder taken from reference TRBV7-2 and TRBJ1-4, is GAGVSQSPSNKVTEKGKDVELRCDPISGHTALYWYRQSLGQGLEFLIYFQGNSAPDKSGLPSDRFSAERTGGSVSTLTIQRTQQEDSAVYLCASSRESTSTGLDEKLFFGSGTQLSVL.

This clonotype was detected ten times or more. The rearrangement links TRBV4-2 to TRBJ2-5; maybe TRBD1 (6 bases). Trimming took off 6 bases at V and 5 bases at J, with 19 bases between the two ends. The CDR3 contains 15 residues. From germline, CDR1 is LGHNA and CDR2 YNFKEQ. DNA for the CDR3: TGTGCCAGCAGACAAACCCCAGGGGCGATTGAGACCCAGTACTTC. The encoded protein is CASRQTPGAIETQYF.

The rearrangement uses TRBV30 and TRBJ2-7; D tentatively reads TRBD1 or TRBD2 (6 bases each). With 0 bases removed from V and 4 bases from J, the gap between germline ends came to 16 bases. CDR1 GTSNPN and CDR2 SVGIG come from the germline V gene (reference sequence). CDR3 size: 15 residues. The CDR3 bases are TGTGCCTGGAGTGTAAGGGCAGTAGGGGGGTACGAGCAGTACTTC. Amino acid sequence: CAWSVRAVGGYEQYF.

This clonotype occurred many times. The V and J genes are TRBV20-1 and TRBJ1-2; no clear D gene. Looked up from germline, CDR1 is DFQATT and CDR2 is SNEGSKA (reference sequence). V lost 3 bases and J 14 bases, leaving 13 bases between the germline ends. The CDR3 extends over 10 amino acids. The DNA for the CDR3 is TGCAGTGCTAGGGACCTTCTGGCTACCTTC. Encoded protein: CSARDLLATF.

This clonotype was observed at least ten times. This sequence joins TRBV6-9 and TRBJ2-7; maybe TRBD2 (7 bases). The germline gives CDR1 MNHGY, CDR2 SVAAGI. The CDR3 is 16 amino acids. The V end was cut by 3 bases, the J end by 4 bases, with 19 bases between. CDR3 nucleotides: TGTGCCAGCAGTTACTCGAAGGGGGGGGCCGGGTACGAGCAGTACTTC. Its translation: CASSYSKGGAGYEQYF.

This clonotype was seen many times. The J gene is TRBJ2-3, the V gene TRBV5-1; TRBD2 matches 7 bases. The germline V gene encodes CDR1 SGHRS and CDR2 YFSETQ. Trimming took 3 bases from V and 5 from J; bases not matched to a gene: 6. The CDR3 runs 14 residues. The CDR3 DNA reads TGCGCCAGCAGCTCCGGACTAGTTAGAGATACGCAGTATTTT. Encoded protein: CASSSGLVRDTQYF.

This clonotype was detected only a few times. The rearrangement joins TRBV2 to TRBJ1-4; no definite D call. The germline V gene encodes CDR1 SNHLY and CDR2 FYNNEI. V lost 4 bases, J lost 0 bases, and 12 bases lay in between. The CDR3 has 16 amino acids. The CDR3 DNA reads as TGTGCCAGCAGTGTAAGGCCACTCGCAACTAATGAAAAACTGTTTTTT. Protein: CASSVRPLATNEKLFF.

This chain uses TRBV20-1 with TRBJ2-7; 10 nucleotides align to TRBD1. The CDR3 is 14 amino acids. With V trimmed by 2 bases and J by 2 bases, 3 bases remained unmatched. Germline V CDR1 and CDR2: DFQATT, SNEGSKA (reference sequence). CDR3 in amino acids: CSARIGTGAYEQYF. In DNA form, the CDR3 reads TGCAGTGCTAGAATAGGGACAGGGGCCTACGAGCAGTACTTC.

This clonotype was seen at least ten times. This sequence joins TRBV20-1 and TRBJ1-4, with TRBD1 matching 7 bases. The CDR3 has 15 amino acids. Germline CDR1 is DFQATT and CDR2 is SNEGSKA (reference sequence). The J segment lost 8 bases and the V segment lost 4 bases, leaving 13 bases of the junction unmatched. CDR3 protein: CSATEPGQTGEKLFF. CDR3 nucleotide sequence: TGCAGTGCTACCGAGCCGGGACAGACGGGAGAAAAACTGTTTTTT.

This clonotype was recorded many times. In nucleotides, the CDR3 is TGCAGTGCTCTGATAGCGGGGGGGCCCAACAATGAGCAGTTCTTC. Its protein is CSALIAGGPNNEQFF. The chain has TRBV20-1 and TRBJ2-1; TRBD2 matches at 11 bases. After removal of 5 bases from V and 5 bases from J, the junction contained 8 bases not matched to a gene. The germline CDR1 and CDR2 sequences are DFQATT and SNEGSKA (reference sequence). The CDR3 totals 15 residues.

This clonotype occurred many times. The rearrangement links TRBV5-1 to TRBJ1-5; TRBD1 agrees at 10 bases. The CDR3 sequence is 16 residues long. Trimming at V came to 3 bases and at J to 2 bases, leaving 5 bases not matched to a gene. Germline CDR1 is SGHRS and CDR2 is YFSETQ. The CDR3 region is CASSSGTGEGNQPQHF. The CDR3 DNA follows: TGCGCCAGCAGCTCCGGGACAGGGGAAGGCAATCAGCCCCAGCATTTT.

This clonotype was counted ten times or more. This chain joins TRBV9 and TRBJ1-2; possible D gene TRBD1, 6 bases. The V gene lost 4 bases and the J gene lost 0 bases, with 13 bases spanning the gap. Germline V gene sequence: CDR1 SGDLS, CDR2 YYNGEE. This CDR3 has 15 amino acids. CDR3 in amino acids: CASSSRTVSNYGYTF. In DNA, the CDR3 is TGTGCCAGCAGCAGTCGGACAGTATCTAACTATGGCTACACCTTC.

A remark on this clonotype: Only one base separates this from a far larger clonotype, so it likely reflects a read error. A read error is likely, as this CDR3 ends without the conserved phenylalanine or tryptophan. This sequence joins TRBV13 and TRBJ2-7, with TRBD1 identical over 8 bases. Germline CDR1 is PRHDT and CDR2 is FYEKMQ (reference sequence). After removal of 8 bases from V and 1 base from J, the junction contained 7 bases not matched to a gene. The CDR3 is 14 amino acids. The CDR3 DNA is TGTGCCAGCGGGCGGGACAGGTCATCCTACGAGCAGTACTTA. Its translation is CASGRDRSSYEQYL.

The chain has TRBV7-3 and TRBJ1-2, with 7 bases that match TRBD1. CDR3 length: 15 residues. The J segment lost 8 bases and the V segment lost 2 bases, leaving 11 bases of the junction unmatched. Germline assignment: CDR1 SGHTA and CDR2 FQGTGA. The DNA for the CDR3 is TGTGCCAGCAGCTTAGAAGGGACAGCCCACAGGGGCTACACCTTC. This gives the protein CASSLEGTAHRGYTF.

This clonotype was seen ten or more times. The rearrangement uses TRBV7-9 and TRBJ1-4; 10 positions match TRBD1. V shed 1 base and J 7 bases; nucleotides not matched to a gene: 6. CDR3 length: 16 amino acids. Germline lookup yields CDR1 SEHNR and CDR2 FQNEAQ (reference sequence). CDR3 protein: CASSLVRQGASEKLFF. CDR3 DNA sequence: TGTGCCAGCAGCTTAGTACGACAGGGGGCTAGTGAAAAACTGTTTTTT.

This chain connects TRBV20-1 to TRBJ2-7; 9 nucleotides agree with TRBD2. V dropped 4 bases and J dropped 5; count of bases not matched to a gene: 9. CDR3 length: 14 residues. Germline V lookup: CDR1 DFQATT, CDR2 SNEGSKA (reference sequence). The CDR3 DNA is TGCAGTGCTACACCAGGACTAGCGTCACACGAGCAGTACTTC. This encodes CSATPGLASHEQYF.

About this clonotype itself: A much larger clone lies one base from this, so it may be a read error. The J gene is TRBJ2-5, the V gene TRBV20-1; D is uncertain. CDR3 size: 13 residues. Germline assignment: CDR1 DFQATT and CDR2 SNEGSKA (reference sequence). V lost 0 bases, J lost 13 bases, and 18 bases lay in between. The CDR3 sequence: CSARERLSEARYF. As DNA, the CDR3 is TGCAGTGCTAGAGAACGGCTTTCAGAGGCCCGGTACTTC.

This clonotype was detected many times. The chain uses TRBV3-1 and TRBJ2-7; TRBD1 might be the D (6 bases). There are 14 residues in the CDR3. The germline gives CDR1 LGHDT, CDR2 YNNKEL (reference sequence). Between the trimmed V and J ends, which lost 3 bases and 3 bases, there was a span of 12 bases. DNA of the CDR3: TGTGCCAGCAGCCACACAGGGTTGGGCTACGAGCAGTACTTC. This translates into CASSHTGLGYEQYF.